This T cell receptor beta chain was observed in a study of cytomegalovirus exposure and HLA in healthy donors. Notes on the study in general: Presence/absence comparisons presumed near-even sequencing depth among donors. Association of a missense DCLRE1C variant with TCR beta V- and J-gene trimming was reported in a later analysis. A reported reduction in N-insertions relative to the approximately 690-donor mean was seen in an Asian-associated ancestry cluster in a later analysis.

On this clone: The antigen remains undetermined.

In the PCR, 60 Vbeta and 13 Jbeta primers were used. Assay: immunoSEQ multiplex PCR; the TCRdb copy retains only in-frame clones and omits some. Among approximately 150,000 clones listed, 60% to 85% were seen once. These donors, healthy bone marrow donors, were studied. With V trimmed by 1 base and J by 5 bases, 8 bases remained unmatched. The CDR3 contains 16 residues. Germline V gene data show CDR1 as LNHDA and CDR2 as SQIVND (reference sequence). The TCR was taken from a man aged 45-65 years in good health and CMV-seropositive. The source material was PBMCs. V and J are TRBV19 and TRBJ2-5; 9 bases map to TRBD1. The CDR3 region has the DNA TGTGCCAGTAGTATAGGGGGACAGGGTCTCTTTGAGACCCAGTACTTC. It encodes CASSIGGQGLFETQYF. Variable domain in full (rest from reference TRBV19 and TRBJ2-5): DGGITQSPKYLFRKEGQNVTLSCEQNLNHDAMYWYRQDPGQGLRLIYYSQIVNDFQKGDIAEGYSVSREKKESFPLTVTSAQKNPTAFYLCASSIGGQGLFETQYFGPGTRLLVL.